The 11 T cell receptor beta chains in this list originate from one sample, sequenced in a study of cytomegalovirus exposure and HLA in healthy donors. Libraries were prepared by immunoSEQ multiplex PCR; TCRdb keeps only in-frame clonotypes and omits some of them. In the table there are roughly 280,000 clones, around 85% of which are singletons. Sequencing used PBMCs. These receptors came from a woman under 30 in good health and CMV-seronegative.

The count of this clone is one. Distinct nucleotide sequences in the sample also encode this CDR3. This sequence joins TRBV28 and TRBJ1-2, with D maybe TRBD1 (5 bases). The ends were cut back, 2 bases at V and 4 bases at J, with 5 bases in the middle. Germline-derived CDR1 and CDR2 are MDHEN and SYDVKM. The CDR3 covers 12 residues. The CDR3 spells CASSLTGYGYTF. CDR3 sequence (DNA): TGTGCCAGCAGTTTAACAGGCTATGGCTACACCTTC.

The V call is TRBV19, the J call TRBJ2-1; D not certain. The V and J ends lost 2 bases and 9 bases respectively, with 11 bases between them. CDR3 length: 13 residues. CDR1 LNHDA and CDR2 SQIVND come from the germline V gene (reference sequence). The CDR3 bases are TGTGCCAGTAGTATACCCCGGTTGAGTGAGCAGTTCTTC. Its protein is CASSIPRLSEQFF.

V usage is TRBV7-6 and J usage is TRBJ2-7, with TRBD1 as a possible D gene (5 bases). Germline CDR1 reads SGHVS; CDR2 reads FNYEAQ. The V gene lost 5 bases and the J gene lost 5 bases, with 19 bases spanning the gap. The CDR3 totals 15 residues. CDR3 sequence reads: CASSPSLADKDEQYF. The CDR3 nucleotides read TGTGCCAGCAGCCCATCTCTGGCGGACAAGGACGAGCAGTACTTC.

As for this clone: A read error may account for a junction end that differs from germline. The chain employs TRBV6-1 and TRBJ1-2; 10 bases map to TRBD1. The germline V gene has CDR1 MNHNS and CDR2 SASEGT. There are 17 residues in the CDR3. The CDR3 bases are TGTGCCATCAGTGAGTCTCCCGGGACAGGGGTAAACTATGGCTACACCTTC. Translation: CAISESPGTGVNYGYTF.

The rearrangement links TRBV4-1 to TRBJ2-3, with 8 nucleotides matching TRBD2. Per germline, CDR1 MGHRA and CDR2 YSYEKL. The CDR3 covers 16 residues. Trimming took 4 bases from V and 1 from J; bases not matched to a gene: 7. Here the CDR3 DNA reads TGCGCCAGCAGCCGTCAGCGGGAGTGGGGCACAGATACGCAGTATTTT. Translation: CASSRQREWGTDTQYF.

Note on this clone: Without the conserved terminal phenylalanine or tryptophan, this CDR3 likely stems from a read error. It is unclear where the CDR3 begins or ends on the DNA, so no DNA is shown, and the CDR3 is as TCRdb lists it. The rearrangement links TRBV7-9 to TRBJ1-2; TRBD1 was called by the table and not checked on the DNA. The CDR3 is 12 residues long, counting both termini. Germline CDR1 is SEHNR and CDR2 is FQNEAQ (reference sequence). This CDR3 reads CASSRQGMSPEL.

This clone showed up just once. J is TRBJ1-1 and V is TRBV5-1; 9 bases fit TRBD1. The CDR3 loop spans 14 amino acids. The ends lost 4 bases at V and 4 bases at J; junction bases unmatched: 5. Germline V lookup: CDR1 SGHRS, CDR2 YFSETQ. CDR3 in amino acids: CASSPDRGGTEAFF. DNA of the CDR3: TGCGCCAGCAGCCCGGACAGGGGAGGCACTGAAGCTTTCTTT.

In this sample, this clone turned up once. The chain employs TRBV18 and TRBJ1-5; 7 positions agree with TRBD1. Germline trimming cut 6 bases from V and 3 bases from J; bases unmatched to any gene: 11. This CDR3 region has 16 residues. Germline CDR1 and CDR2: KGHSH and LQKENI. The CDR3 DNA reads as TGTGCCAGCTCGCGTCAGGGACAGATGACCAATCAGCCCCAGCATTTT. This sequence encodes CASSRQGQMTNQPQHF.

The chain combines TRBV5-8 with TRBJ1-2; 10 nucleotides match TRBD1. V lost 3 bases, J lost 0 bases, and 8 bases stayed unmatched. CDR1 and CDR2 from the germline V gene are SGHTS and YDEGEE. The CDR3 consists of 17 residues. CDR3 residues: CASSSAGQGRTNYGYTF. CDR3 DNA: TGTGCCAGCAGCTCGGCGGGACAGGGGAGAACTAACTATGGCTACACCTTC.

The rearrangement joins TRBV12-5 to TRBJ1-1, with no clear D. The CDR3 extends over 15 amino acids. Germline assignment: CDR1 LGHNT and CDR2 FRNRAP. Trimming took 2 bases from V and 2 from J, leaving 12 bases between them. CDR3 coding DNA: TGTGCTAGTGGTTTGCCGGGTGGTGGTAACACTGAAGCTTTCTTT. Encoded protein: CASGLPGGGNTEAFF.

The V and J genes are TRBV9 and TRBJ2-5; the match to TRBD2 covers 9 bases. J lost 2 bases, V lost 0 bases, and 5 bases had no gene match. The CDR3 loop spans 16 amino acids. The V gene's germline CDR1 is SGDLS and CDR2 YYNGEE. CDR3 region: CASSVGASGEQETQYF. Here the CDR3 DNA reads TGTGCCAGCAGCGTAGGGGCTAGCGGGGAACAAGAGACCCAGTACTTC.